The sample holds many counts of the clone carrying this T cell receptor beta chain. Its antigen is as yet unknown. The source of the sample is a study of T cell repertoires in cytomegalovirus infection. TCRdb called the reads again in MiXCR, with one record for every CDR3 protein. The profile shows 250,000 to 300,000 distinct CDR3 sequences, 22% of them singletons. Germline V gives CDR1 SGHTA, CDR2 FQGNSA. V was shortened by 5 bases and J by 2 bases, with 9 bases between the two germline ends. The CDR3 is 13 residues long. Study-wide results and caveats: In two of eight donors, the top clonotype was HLA-C-restricted CMV-specific.

This TCR was sampled from a human donor in good health (CMV status not recorded). Some clones in this sample may be carry-over from other donors' samples. The sample here was cultured PBMCs, taken from culture after CMV antigen stimulation. The chain carries TRBV7-2 and TRBJ2-5; D is possibly TRBD2 (5 bases). CDR3 in amino acids: CASSNRGQETQYF. In DNA, the CDR3 is TGTGCCAGCAGCAACCGGGGACAAGAGACCCAGTACTTC.